This paragraph covers one TCR beta chain sequence. Its cognate antigen is unknown. This sample is drawn from a study of cytomegalovirus exposure and HLA in healthy donors. Primers included in the PCR were 60 Vbeta and 13 Jbeta primers. TCRdb's copy holds only in-frame clones and misses some; the assay was immunoSEQ multiplex PCR. The table records 250,000 to 350,000 clones, approximately 90% of them present only once. Germline V gene lookup returns CDR1 GTSNPN and CDR2 SVGIG (reference sequence). This CDR3 contains 17 residues. V was clipped by 3 bases and J by 6 bases; unmatched bases: 16. Overall study findings and caveats: Later on, a genetic analysis was performed. It linked a missense variant in DCLRE1C with V- and J-gene trimming of TCR beta.

The receptor was isolated from a middle-aged man in good health and CMV-seropositive. The sequencing input was PBMCs. This chain joins TRBV30 and TRBJ2-2; 7 nucleotides match TRBD2. Here the CDR3 reads CAWRLFGGGRGPGELFF. DNA of the CDR3: TGTGCCTGGAGACTATTTGGGGGGGGTAGGGGCCCCGGGGAGCTGTTTTTT.